This paragraph reports one TCR beta chain. V trimming: 11 bases; J trimming: 11 bases; junction bases outside the gene matches: 21. The CDR3 has 15 amino acids. This specimen belongs to a study of blood T cell repertoires in COVID-19. Across the whole study: Acute-phase and convalescent COVID-19 samples originated in the United States, Italy and Spain. In each case, the material was cDNA or gDNA derived from T cells, B-cell-depleted T cells, or PBMCs.

As originally analysed: Reference gene primer amplification in the assay estimated nucleated cell counts. Clones were read by immunoSEQ multiplex PCR, and TCRdb kept only the in-frame ones, dropping some. The V and J calls and the clone size are those of that table, but D and trimming were determined from the DNA. Among approximately 170,000 clones listed, approximately 87% were seen once. The V gene is TRBV23-1, the J gene TRBJ1-5, with TRBD1 matching 7 bases. TRBV23-1 qualifies as an ORF whose function is uncertain. This sequence originates from a man aged 18 to 30 with active or convalescent COVID-19. The sample consisted of peripheral blood. The DNA of the CDR3 is TGCGCCGGCGACAGGGCTTCACCTGTGAATCAAGCCCAGCATTTT. Encoded protein: CAGDRASPVNQAQHF.